This TCR beta chain stems from a study of blood T cell repertoires in COVID-19. Whole-study context: The origin of the acute and convalescent COVID-19 samples was the United States, Italy and Spain. Nucleic acid was either cDNA or gDNA, and it came from T cells, B-cell-depleted T cells, or PBMCs.

Profiled with immunoSEQ multiplex PCR; TCRdb holds only in-frame clones, not every one. The sample lists about 42,000 clones, 75% to 80% occurring once. Within the sample, this clone is medium-sized. The TCR was taken from a man between 65 and 79 years old with active or convalescent COVID-19. The sequenced sample consisted of peripheral blood.

The CDR3 loop reads CATSDNQGLNTEAFF. In DNA form, the CDR3 reads TGTGCCACCAGTGACAACCAGGGCTTGAACACTGAAGCTTTCTTT. The chain is built from TRBV24-1 and TRBJ1-1, with D maybe TRBD1 (5 bases). Trimming took 4 bases from V and 0 from J, leaving 11 bases between them. There are 15 residues in the CDR3. Germline assignment: CDR1 KGHDR and CDR2 SFDVKD.